The 3 T cell receptor beta chains presented below share a single source sample, sequenced in a study of T cell changes during pregnancy in multiple sclerosis. The table came from immunoSEQ multiplex PCR; TCRdb's copy has only in-frame clones and leaves some out. The sample gives approximately 47,000 clones, 94% of which show up once; roughly 0.5% is in the top ten. Sequences were derived from CD4+ T cells from peripheral blood mononuclear cells, sampled in the first trimester of pregnancy. Receptors originate from a female donor with multiple sclerosis, enrolled in a pregnancy study.

V and J are TRBV7-9 and TRBJ1-1; possible D gene TRBD1, 5 bases. This CDR3 is 13 amino acids long. CDR1 and CDR2 from the germline V gene are SEHNR and FQNEAQ (reference sequence). V was trimmed by 6 bases and J by 5 bases, leaving 13 bases between them. The CDR3 coding sequence is TGTGCCAGCAGGGCGCAGGGAGGAACTGAAGCTTTCTTT. It is translated as CASRAQGGTEAFF.

This chain joins TRBV6-1 and TRBJ2-5; D call uncertain. This CDR3 spans 14 amino acids. The germline gives CDR1 MNHNS, CDR2 SASEGT. V lost 4 bases and J lost 1, with 10 bases in between. The CDR3 region has the DNA TGTGCCAGCAGTGGCATCACGGTCCAAGAGACCCAGTACTTC. It encodes CASSGITVQETQYF.

This chain joins TRBV5-4 and TRBJ2-7; TRBD2 aligns across 15 bases. The CDR3 loop spans 15 amino acids. Trimming removed 4 bases from V and 7 bases from J; junction bases left unmatched: 6. CDR1 SGHNT and CDR2 YYREEE come from the germline V gene (reference sequence). The CDR3 DNA reads TGTGCCAGCAGCCCAGGACTAGCGGGGGGGCGTGAGCAGTACTTC. Translated: CASSPGLAGGREQYF.